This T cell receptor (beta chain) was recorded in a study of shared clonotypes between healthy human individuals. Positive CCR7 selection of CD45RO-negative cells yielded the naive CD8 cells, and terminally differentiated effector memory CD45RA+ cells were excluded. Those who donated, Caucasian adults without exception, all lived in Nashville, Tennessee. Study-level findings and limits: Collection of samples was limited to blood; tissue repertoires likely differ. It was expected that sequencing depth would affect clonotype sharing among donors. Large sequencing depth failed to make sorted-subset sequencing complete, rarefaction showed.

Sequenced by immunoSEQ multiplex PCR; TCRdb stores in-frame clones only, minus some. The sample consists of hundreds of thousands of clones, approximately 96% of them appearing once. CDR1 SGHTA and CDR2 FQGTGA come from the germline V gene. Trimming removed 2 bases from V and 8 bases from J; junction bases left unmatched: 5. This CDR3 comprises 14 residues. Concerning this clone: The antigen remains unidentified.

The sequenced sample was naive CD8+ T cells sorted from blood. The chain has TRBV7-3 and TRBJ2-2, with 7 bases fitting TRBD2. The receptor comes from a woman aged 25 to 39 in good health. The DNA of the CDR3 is TGTGCCAGCAGCTTACTAGCGGCACAGGGGGAGCTGTTTTTT. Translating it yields CASSLLAAQGELFF.